The clone carrying this T cell receptor (beta chain) has only one observation. The target antigen is unknown. This entry belongs to a study of CD8+ T cells in alopecia areata. After isolation, RNA underwent reverse transcription to generate cDNA as the sequencing template. Profiling relied on immunoSEQ multiplex PCR, and the TCRdb table lists in-frame clones only, not all of them. This sample has roughly 140,000 clones; less than 65% occur once, and the top ten carry around 34%. This CDR3 comprises 16 residues. Germline V gene lookup returns CDR1 SGHDT and CDR2 YYEEEE. V was pared by 6 bases and J by 0 bases, with 18 bases between. Study findings and constraints: Compared with mice, patients displayed less clear TCR sharing, possibly for HLA-related reasons. Among the cells sequenced in scalp samples are also the resident alphabeta T cells of normal skin.

This receptor was obtained from a human donor in good health. Material: CD8+ T cells sorted from blood. The V call is TRBV5-6, the J call TRBJ1-1; D possibly corresponds to TRBD1 (5 bases). DNA of the CDR3: TGTGCCAGCAAGACGGGACGGACTAGCATGAACACTGAAGCTTTCTTT. Translating gives CASKTGRTSMNTEAFF.